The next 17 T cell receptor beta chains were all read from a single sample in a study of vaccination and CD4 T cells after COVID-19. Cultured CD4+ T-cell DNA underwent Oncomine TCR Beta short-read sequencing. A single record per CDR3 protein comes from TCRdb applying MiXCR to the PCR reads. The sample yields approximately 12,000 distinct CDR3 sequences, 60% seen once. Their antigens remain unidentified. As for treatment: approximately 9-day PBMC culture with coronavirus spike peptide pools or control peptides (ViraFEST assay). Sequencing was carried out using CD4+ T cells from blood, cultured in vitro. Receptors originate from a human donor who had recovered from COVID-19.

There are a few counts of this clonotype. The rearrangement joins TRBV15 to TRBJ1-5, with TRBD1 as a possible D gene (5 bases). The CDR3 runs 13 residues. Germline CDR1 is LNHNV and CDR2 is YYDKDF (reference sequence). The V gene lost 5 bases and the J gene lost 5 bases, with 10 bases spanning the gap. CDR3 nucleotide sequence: TGTGCCACCAGCGGGACTTTATATCAGCCCCAGCATTTT. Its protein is CATSGTLYQPQHF.

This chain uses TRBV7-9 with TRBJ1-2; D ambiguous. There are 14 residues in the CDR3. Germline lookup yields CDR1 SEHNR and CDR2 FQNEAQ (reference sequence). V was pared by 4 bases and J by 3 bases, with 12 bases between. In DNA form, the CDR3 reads TGTGCCAGCAGCTCAATGACGGGATACTATGGCTACACCTTC. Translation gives CASSSMTGYYGYTF.

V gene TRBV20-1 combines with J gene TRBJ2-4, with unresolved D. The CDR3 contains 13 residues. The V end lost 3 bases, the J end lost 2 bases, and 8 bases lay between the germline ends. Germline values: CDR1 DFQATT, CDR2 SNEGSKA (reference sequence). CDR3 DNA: TGCAGTGCTAGTGCCGGACCCAAAAACATTCAGTACTTC. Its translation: CSASAGPKNIQYF.

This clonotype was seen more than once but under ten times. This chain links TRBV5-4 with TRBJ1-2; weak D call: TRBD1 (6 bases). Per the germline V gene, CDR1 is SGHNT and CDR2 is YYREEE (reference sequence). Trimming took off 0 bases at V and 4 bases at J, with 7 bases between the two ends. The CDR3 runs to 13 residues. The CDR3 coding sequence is TGTGCCAGCAGCTTGGAAGGGGGCTATGGCTACACCTTC. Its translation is CASSLEGGYGYTF.

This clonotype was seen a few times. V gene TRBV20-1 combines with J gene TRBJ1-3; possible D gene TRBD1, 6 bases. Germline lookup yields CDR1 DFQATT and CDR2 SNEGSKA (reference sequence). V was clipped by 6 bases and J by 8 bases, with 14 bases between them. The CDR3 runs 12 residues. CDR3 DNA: TGCAGTGCAATCCAGGGGAGGGACACCATATATTTT. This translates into CSAIQGRDTIYF.

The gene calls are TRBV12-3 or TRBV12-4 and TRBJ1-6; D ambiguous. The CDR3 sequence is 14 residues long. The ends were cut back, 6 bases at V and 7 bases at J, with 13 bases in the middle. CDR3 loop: CASSPRRGNSPLHF. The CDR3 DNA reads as TGTGCCAGCAGCCCGAGACGAGGGAATTCACCCCTCCACTTT.

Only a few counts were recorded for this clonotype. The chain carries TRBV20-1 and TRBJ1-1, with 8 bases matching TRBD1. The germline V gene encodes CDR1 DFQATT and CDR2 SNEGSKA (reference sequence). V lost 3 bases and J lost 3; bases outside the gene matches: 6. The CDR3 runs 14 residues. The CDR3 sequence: CSASDRGQDTEAFF. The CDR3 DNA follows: TGCAGTGCTAGCGACAGGGGTCAGGACACTGAAGCTTTCTTT.

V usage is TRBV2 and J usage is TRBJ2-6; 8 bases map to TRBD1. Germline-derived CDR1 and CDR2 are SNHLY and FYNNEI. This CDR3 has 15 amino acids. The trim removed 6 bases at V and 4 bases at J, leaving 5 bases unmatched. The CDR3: CASRQGQVGANVLTF. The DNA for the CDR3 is TGTGCCAGCAGGCAGGGACAGGTGGGGGCCAACGTCCTGACTTTC. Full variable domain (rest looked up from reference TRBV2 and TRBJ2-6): EPEVTQTPSHQVTQMGQEVILRCVPISNHLYFYWYRQILGQKVEFLVSFYNNEISEKSEIFDDQFSVERPDGSNFTLKIRSTKLEDSAMYFCASRQGQVGANVLTFGAGSRLTVL.

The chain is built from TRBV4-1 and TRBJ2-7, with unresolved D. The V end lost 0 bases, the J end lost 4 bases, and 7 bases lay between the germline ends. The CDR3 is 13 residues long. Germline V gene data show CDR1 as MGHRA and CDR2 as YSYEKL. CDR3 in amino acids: CASSQDHRYEQYF. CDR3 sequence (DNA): TGCGCCAGCAGCCAAGATCACCGGTACGAGCAGTACTTC.

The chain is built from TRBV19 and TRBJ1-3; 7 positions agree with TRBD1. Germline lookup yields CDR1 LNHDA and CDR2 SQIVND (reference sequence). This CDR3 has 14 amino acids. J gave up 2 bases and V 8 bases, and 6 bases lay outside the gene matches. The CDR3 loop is CASELQGTGNTIYF. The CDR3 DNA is TGTGCCAGTGAACTACAGGGGACTGGAAACACCATATATTTT.

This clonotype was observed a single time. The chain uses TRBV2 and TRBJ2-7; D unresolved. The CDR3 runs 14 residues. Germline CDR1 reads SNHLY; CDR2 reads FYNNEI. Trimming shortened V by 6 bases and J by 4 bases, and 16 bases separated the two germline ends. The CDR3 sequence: CASRDLSSGYEQYF. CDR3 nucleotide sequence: TGTGCCAGCAGGGACCTATCGAGTGGGTACGAGCAGTACTTC.

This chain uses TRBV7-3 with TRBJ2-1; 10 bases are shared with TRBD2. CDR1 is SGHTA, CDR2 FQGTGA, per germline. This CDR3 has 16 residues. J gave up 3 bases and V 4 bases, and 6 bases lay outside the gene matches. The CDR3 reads CASSSYLAGDYNEQFF. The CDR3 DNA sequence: TGTGCCAGCAGCTCGTACCTAGCGGGAGACTACAATGAGCAGTTCTTC.

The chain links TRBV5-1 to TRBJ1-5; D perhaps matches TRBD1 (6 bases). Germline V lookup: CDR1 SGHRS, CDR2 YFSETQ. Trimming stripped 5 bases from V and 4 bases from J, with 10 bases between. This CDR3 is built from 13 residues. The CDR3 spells CASRRGANQPQHF. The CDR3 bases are TGCGCCAGCAGGAGGGGGGCTAATCAGCCCCAGCATTTT.

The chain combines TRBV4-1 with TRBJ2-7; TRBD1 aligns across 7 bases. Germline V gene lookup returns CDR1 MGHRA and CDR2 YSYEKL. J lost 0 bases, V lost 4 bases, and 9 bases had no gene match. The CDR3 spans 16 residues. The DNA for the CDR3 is TGCGCCAGCAGCCCCAAAGGGGGCGGGCTCTCCTACGAGCAGTACTTC. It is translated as CASSPKGGGLSYEQYF.

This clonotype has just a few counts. This CDR3 reads CSDELDGAYEQYF. The CDR3 DNA sequence: TGCAGTGACGAATTGGACGGGGCCTACGAGCAGTACTTC. The rearrangement uses TRBV20-1 and TRBJ2-7; TRBD2 might be the D (5 bases). The ends were cut back, 7 bases at V and 2 bases at J, with 15 bases in the middle. Germline CDR1 is DFQATT and CDR2 is SNEGSKA (reference sequence). This CDR3 spans 13 amino acids.

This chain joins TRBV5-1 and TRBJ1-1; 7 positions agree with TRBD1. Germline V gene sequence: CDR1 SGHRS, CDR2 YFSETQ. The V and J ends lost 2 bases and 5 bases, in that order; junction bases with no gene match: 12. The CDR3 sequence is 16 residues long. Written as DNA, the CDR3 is TGCGCCAGCAGCTTTATCCAGGGGGTAGGGTCAACTGAAGCTTTCTTT. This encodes CASSFIQGVGSTEAFF.

The CDR3 DNA follows: TGTGCCAGTAGTCCCGGCGCGGGACAAGAGACCCAGTACTTC. This encodes CASSPGAGQETQYF. The V and J genes are TRBV19 and TRBJ2-5, with D possibly being TRBD2 (6 bases). Germline CDR1 is LNHDA and CDR2 is SQIVND (reference sequence). Trimming shortened V by 5 bases and J by 2 bases, and 12 bases separated the two germline ends. The CDR3 spans 14 residues. Full variable domain (remainder filled in from reference TRBV19 and TRBJ2-5): DGGITQSPKYLFRKEGQNVTLSCEQNLNHDAMYWYRQDPGQGLRLIYYSQIVNDFQKGDIAEGYSVSREKKESFPLTVTSAQKNPTAFYLCASSPGAGQETQYFGPGTRLLVL.